This TCR beta chain appears in the sequencing data of a study of Tregs in tolerant kidney transplant recipients. In regard to this clone: Its antigen is unidentified.

Study outcomes and limitations: Expanding Tregs on activated donor B cells appeared to best identify donor-specific TCRbeta clones.

This CDR3 contains 14 residues. The V end was cut by 5 bases, the J end by 0 bases, with 11 bases between. Germline CDR1 reads SGHVS; CDR2 reads FNYEAQ. Some clones are missing from TCRdb's copy, which holds only in-frame ones; the method was immunoSEQ multiplex PCR. The table records about 240,000 clones, roughly 84% of them present only once. Sequencing input: CD4+ T cells from blood. The chain has TRBV7-6 and TRBJ2-7; D possibly corresponds to TRBD1 (6 bases). The TCR originated in a human donor in good health. The CDR3, as DNA: TGTGCCAGCAGCCTGGGGGCTTTCTCCTACGAGCAGTACTTC. This sequence encodes CASSLGAFSYEQYF. Using reference TRBV7-6 and TRBJ2-7 for the parts outside the CDR3, the full variable domain is GAGVSQSPRYKVTKRGQDVALRCDPISGHVSLYWYRQALGQGPEFLTYFNYEAQQDKSGLPNDRFSAERPEGSISTLTIQRTEQRDSAMYRCASSLGAFSYEQYFGPGTRLTVT.